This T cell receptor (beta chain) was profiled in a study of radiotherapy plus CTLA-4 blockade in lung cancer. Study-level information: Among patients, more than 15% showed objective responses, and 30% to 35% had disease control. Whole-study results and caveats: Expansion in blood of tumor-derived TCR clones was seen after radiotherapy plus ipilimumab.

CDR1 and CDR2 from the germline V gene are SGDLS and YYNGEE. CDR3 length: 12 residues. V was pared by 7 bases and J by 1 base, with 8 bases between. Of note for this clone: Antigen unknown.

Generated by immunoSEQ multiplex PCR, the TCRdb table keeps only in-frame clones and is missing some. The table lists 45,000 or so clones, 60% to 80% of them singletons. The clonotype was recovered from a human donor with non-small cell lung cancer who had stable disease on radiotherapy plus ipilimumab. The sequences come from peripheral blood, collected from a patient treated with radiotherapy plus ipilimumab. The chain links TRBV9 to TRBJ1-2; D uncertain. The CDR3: CASGEINYGYTF. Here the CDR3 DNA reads TGTGCCAGCGGGGAAATTAACTATGGCTACACCTTC. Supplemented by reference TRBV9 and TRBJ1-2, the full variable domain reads DSGVTQTPKHLITATGQRVTLRCSPRSGDLSVYWYQQSLDQGLQFLIQYYNGEERAKGNILERFSAQQFPDLHSELNLSSLELGDSALYFCASGEINYGYTFGSGTRLTVV.